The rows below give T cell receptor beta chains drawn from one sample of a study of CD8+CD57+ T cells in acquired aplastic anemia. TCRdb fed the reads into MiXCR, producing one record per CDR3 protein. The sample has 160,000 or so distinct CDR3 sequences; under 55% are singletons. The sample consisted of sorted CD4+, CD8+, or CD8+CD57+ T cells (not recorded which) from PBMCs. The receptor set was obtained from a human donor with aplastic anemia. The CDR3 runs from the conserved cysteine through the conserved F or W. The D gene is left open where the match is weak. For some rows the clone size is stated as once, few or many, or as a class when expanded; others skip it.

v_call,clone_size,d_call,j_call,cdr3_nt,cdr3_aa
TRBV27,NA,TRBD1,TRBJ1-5,TGTGCCAGCAGTCAGGGACAGGGGGCAATTCAGCCCCAGCATTTT,CASSQGQGAIQPQHF
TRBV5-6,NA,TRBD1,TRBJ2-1,TGTGCCAGCAGCCCGGGAGCAGGGGGCGTTGAGCAGTTCTTC,CASSPGAGGVEQFF
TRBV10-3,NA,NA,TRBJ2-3,TGTGCCATCAGTGACCGGGTGGCAGATACGCAGTATTTT,CAISDRVADTQYF
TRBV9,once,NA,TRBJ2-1,TGTGCCAGCAGCGTAGGCGGGAACAATGAGCAGTTCTTC,CASSVGGNNEQFF
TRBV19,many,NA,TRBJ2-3,TGTGCCAGTAGCAGGCAGGACTGGGCAGATACGCAGTATTTT,CASSRQDWADTQYF
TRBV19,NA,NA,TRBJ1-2,TGTGCCAGTAGTTCCCTTCAGGGCAACGACTATGGCTACACCTTC,CASSSLQGNDYGYTF
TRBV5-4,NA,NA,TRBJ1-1,TGTGCCAGCAGTACCACCGGACCGAACACTGAAGCTTTCTTT,CASSTTGPNTEAFF
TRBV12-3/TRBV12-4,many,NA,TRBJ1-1,TGTGCCAGCAGTTGGGGGGGCAACACTGAAGCTTTCTTT,CASSWGGNTEAFF
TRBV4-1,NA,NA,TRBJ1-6,TGCGCCAGCAGCCAAGTGAATAACCGTTCACCCCTCCACTTT,CASSQVNNRSPLHF
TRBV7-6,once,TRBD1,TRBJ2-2,TGTGCCAGCAGCTTAAGGGGACAGGGAACGATGAACACCGGGGAGCTGTTTTTT,CASSLRGQGTMNTGELFF
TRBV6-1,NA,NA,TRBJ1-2,TGTGCCAGCAGAGGGGGTGGACGGTACCAAGGCGGCCACACCTTC,CASRGGGRYQGGHTF
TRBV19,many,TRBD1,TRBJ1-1,TGTGCCAGTAGGGTTGAGGGGGCCTCAGCTTTCTTT,CASRVEGASAFF
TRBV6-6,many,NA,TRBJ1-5,TGTGCCAGCAGTTACTTGAATCAGCCCCAGCATTTT,CASSYLNQPQHF
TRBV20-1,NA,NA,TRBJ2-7,TGCAGTGCTAGAGATCTCCTAGGTGGCTACGAGCAGTACTTC,CSARDLLGGYEQYF
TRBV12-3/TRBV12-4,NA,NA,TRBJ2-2,TGTGCCAGCAGCGCTAGCGCCGGGGAGCTGTTTTTT,CASSASAGELFF
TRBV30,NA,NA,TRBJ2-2,TGTGCCTGGAGTCCCGGGACTCGAATGAACACCGGGGAGCTGTTTTTT,CAWSPGTRMNTGELFF
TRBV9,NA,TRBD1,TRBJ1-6,TGTGCCAGCAGCGTTGGGACAGGGGGAAGGTCACCCCTCCACTTT,CASSVGTGGRSPLHF
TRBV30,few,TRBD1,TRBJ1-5,TGTGCCTGGAGTTCGGGTGCCGGGACAGGGGGCTTATGGGGCAATCAGCCCCAGCATTTT,CAWSSGAGTGGLWGNQPQHF
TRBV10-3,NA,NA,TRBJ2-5,TGTGCCATCAGTCCGCAAAGGGGGGAGACCCAGTACTTC,CAISPQRGETQYF
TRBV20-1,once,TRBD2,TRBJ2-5,TGCAGTGCTAGAGACCGACTAGCGGGGGGGCCTGGAGAGACCCAGTACTTC,CSARDRLAGGPGETQYF
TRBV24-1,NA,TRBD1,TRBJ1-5,TGTGCCAGCAGTTTAAAATCGGGACAGGGGAGGCATCAGCCCCAGCATTTT,CASSLKSGQGRHQPQHF
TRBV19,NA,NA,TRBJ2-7,TGTGCCAGTAGTATTTCCAGGGCTCACTACGAGCAGTACTTC,CASSISRAHYEQYF
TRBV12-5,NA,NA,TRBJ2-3,TGTGCTAGTGGTTTGGACGATTGGGGCACAGATACGCAGTATTTT,CASGLDDWGTDTQYF
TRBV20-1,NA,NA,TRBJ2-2,TGCAGTGCTGGATACACCGGGACGGTGAACACCGGGGAGCTGTTTTTT,CSAGYTGTVNTGELFF
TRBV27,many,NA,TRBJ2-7,TGTGCCAGCAGATTGAATCCCTCCTACGAGCAGTACTTC,CASRLNPSYEQYF
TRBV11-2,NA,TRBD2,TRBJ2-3,TGTGCCAGCAGCTACAGCGGGGGGGTCGCAGATACGCAGTATTTT,CASSYSGGVADTQYF
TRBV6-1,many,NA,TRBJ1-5,TGTGCCGCCAGGCCCGGGGGGCAGAATCAGCCCCAGCATTTT,CAARPGGQNQPQHF
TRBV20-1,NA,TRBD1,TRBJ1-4,TGCAGTGCTAGGAGGACAGGGGGAGAGGAAAAACTGTTTTTT,CSARRTGGEEKLFF
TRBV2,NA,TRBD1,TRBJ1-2,TGTGCCAGCAGACCTAGGACAGGGCCGTATGGCTACACCTTC,CASRPRTGPYGYTF
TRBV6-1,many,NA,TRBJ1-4,TGTGCCAGCCTTGGGGGATCTAATGAAAAACTGTTTTTT,CASLGGSNEKLFF
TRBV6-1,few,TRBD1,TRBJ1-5,TGTGCCAGCAGCCGACAGGGGGCGCAGGATCAGCCCCAGCATTTT,CASSRQGAQDQPQHF
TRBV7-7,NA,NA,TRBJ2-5,TGTGCTAGCAGCTTGGACAGACAAGAGACCCAGTACTTC,CASSLDRQETQYF
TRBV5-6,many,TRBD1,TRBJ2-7,TGTGCCAGCAGCTTGGCCCCGGGACAGGGGGCCTACGAGCAGTACTTC,CASSLAPGQGAYEQYF
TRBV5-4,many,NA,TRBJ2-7,TGTGCCAGCAGCGAGGAGGGCCTCTCCTACGAGCAGTACTTC,CASSEEGLSYEQYF
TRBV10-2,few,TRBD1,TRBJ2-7,TGCGCCAGCAGTTGGGACAGGGGTTACGAGCAGTACTTC,CASSWDRGYEQYF
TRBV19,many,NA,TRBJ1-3,TGTGCCAGTAGCCATACAGTTGACACCATATATTTT,CASSHTVDTIYF
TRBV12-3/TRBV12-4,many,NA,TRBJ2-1,TGTGCCAGCAGTTTGACTAACAATGAGCAGTTCTTC,CASSLTNNEQFF
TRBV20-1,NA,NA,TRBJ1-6,TGCAGTGCTAGAGATCGCGGAACCGGGGGAAATTCACCCCTCCACTTT,CSARDRGTGGNSPLHF
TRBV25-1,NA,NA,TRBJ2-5,TGTGCCAGCAACGACGGGAGAGGGGAGACCCAGTACTTC,CASNDGRGETQYF
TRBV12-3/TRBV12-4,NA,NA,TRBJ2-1,TGTGCCAGCAGTTTAGCTGCGACACCGGGACTGCTCAATGAGCAGTTCTTC,CASSLAATPGLLNEQFF
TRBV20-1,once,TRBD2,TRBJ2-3,TGCAGTGCCAGAGATAGGGATAGCGGGGGGGCGAGGGGGCTCACAGATACGCAGTATTTT,CSARDRDSGGARGLTDTQYF
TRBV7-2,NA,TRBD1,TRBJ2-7,TGTGCCAGCAGCTTAGGGGACAGGCCCTACGAGCAGTACTTC,CASSLGDRPYEQYF
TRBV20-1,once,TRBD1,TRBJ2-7,TGCAGTGCTAGAGATCGACAGGGCTACGAGCAGTACTTC,CSARDRQGYEQYF
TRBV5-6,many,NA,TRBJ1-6,TGTGCCAGCAGCTTGTGGTTGGGGGGGTATAATTCACCCCTCCACTTT,CASSLWLGGYNSPLHF
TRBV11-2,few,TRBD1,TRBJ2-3,TGTGCCAGCAGCAGAGAGGGGGCAGCAACCCTCAGGGATACGCAGTATTTT,CASSREGAATLRDTQYF